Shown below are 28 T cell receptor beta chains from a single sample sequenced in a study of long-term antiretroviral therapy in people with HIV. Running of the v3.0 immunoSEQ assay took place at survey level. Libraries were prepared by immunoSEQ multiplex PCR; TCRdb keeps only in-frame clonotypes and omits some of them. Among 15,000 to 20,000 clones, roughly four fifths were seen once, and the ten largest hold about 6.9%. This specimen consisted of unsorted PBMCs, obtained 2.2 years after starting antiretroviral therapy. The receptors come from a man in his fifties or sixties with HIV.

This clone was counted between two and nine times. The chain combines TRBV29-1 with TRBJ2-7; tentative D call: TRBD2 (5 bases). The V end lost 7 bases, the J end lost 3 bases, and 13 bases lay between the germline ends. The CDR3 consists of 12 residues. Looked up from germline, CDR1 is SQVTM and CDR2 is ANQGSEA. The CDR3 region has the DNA TGCAGCGGGGGAGATGTGGGCTACGAGCAGTACTTC. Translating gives CSGGDVGYEQYF.

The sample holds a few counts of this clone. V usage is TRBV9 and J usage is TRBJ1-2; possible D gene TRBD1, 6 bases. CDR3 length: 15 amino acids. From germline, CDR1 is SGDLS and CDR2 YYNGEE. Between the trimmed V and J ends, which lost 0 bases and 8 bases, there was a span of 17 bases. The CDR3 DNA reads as TGTGCCAGCAGCGTAGGGACAGTGGGGCCGAGAGGCTACACCTTC. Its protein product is CASSVGTVGPRGYTF. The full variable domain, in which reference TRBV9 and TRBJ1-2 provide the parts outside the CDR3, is DSGVTQTPKHLITATGQRVTLRCSPRSGDLSVYWYQQSLDQGLQFLIQYYNGEERAKGNILERFSAQQFPDLHSELNLSSLELGDSALYFCASSVGTVGPRGYTFGSGTRLTVV.

The CDR3 DNA reads as TGTGCCAGCAGCTTAGCACAGAGCGAATACAATGAGCAGTTCTTC. Translated: CASSLAQSEYNEQFF. The chain carries TRBV11-2 and TRBJ2-1; D is unclear. This CDR3 has 15 residues. The V end was cut by 1 base, the J end by 4 bases, with 11 bases between. Germline V CDR1 and CDR2: SGHAT, FQNNGV.

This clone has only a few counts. The CDR3 region is CASSISGAGEQYF. The CDR3, as DNA: TGTGCCAGTAGTATAAGCGGTGCTGGCGAGCAGTACTTC. This rearrangement joins TRBV19 to TRBJ2-7, with D possibly TRBD2 on 5 matching bases. Trimming took off 2 bases at V and 6 bases at J, with 11 bases between the two ends. The CDR3 length is 13 residues. Germline loops: CDR1 LNHDA, CDR2 SQIVND (reference sequence).

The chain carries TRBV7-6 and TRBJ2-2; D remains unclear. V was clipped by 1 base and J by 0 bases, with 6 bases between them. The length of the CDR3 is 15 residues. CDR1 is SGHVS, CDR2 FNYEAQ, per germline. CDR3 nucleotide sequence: TGTGCCAGCAGCTTAGGCTCAGCGAACACCGGGGAGCTGTTTTTT. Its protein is CASSLGSANTGELFF.

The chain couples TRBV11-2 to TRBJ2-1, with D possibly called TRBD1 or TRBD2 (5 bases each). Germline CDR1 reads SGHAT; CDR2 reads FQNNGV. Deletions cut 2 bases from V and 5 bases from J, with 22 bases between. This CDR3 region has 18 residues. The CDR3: CASSLYPGPDSPNNEQFF. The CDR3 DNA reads TGTGCCAGCAGCTTATATCCGGGACCCGACTCTCCGAACAATGAGCAGTTCTTC.

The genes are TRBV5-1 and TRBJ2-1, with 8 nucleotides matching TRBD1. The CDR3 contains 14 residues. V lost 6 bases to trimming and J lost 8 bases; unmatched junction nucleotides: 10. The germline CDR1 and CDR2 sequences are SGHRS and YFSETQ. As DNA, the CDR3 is TGCGCCAGCAAAAGGCAGGGGGCGACGGATGAGCAGTTCTTC. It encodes CASKRQGATDEQFF.

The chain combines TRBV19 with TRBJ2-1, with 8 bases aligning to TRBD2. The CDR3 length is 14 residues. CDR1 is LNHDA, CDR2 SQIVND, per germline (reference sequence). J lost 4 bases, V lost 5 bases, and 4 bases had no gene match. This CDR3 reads CASSAAGGYNEQFF. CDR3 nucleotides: TGTGCCAGTAGTGCGGCGGGGGGTTACAATGAGCAGTTCTTC.

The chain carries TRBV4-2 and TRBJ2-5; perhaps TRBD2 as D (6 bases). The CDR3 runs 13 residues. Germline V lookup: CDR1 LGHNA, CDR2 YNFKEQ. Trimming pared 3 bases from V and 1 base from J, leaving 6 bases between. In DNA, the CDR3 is TGTGCCAGCAGCCAGACTAGCCAAGAGACCCAGTACTTC. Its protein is CASSQTSQETQYF.

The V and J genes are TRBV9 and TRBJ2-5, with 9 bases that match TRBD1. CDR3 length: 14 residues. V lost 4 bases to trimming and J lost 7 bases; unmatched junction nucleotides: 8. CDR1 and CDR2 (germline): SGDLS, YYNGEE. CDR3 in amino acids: CASSPRDRVTTQYF. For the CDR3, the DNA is TGTGCCAGCAGCCCCCGGGACAGGGTAACGACCCAGTACTTC.

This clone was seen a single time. The CDR3 region is CASRGWTGELFF. CDR3 DNA sequence: TGTGCCAGCAGAGGTTGGACCGGGGAGCTGTTTTTT. The chain links TRBV27 to TRBJ2-2; D gene ambiguous. CDR3 length: 12 residues. Germline-derived CDR1 and CDR2 are MNHEY and SMNVEV (reference sequence). V dropped 6 bases and J dropped 5 bases, with 7 bases sitting between them.

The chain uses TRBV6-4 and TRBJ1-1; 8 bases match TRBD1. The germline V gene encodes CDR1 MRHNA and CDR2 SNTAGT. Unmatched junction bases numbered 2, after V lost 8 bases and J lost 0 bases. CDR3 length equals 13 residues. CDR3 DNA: TGTGCCAGCCGACAGGGGATGAACACTGAAGCTTTCTTT. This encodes CASRQGMNTEAFF.

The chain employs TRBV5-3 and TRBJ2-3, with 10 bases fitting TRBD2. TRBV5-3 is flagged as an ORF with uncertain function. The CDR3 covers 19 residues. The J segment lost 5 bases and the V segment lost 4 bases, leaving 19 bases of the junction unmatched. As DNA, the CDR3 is TGTGCCAGAAGCCGATCCTTTCAGCGGGGGGGGTGGATAGGAGATACGCAGTATTTT. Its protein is CARSRSFQRGGWIGDTQYF.

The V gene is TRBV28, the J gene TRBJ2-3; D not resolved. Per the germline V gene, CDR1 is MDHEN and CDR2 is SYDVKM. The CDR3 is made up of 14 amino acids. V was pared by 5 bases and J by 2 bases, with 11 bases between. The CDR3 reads CASSLRLSTDTQYF. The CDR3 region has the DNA TGTGCCAGCAGTCTTAGGCTTTCCACAGATACGCAGTATTTT. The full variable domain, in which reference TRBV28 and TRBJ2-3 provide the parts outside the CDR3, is DVKVTQSSRYLVKRTGEKVFLECVQDMDHENMFWYRQDPGLGLRLIYFSYDVKMKEKGDIPEGYSVSREKKERFSLILESASTNQTSMYLCASSLRLSTDTQYFGPGTRLTVL.

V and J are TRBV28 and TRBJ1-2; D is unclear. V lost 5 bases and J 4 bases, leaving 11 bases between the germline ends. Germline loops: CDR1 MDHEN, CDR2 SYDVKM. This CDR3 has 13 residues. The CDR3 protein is CASSPPLSYGYTF. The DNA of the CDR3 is TGTGCCAGCAGTCCCCCCCTTTCCTATGGCTACACCTTC.

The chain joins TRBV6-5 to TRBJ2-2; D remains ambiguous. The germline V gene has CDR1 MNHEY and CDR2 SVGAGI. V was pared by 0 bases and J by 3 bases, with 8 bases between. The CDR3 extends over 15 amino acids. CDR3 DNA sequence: TGTGCCAGCAGTTACTCTCCAGGCGACACCGGGGAGCTGTTTTTT. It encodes CASSYSPGDTGELFF.

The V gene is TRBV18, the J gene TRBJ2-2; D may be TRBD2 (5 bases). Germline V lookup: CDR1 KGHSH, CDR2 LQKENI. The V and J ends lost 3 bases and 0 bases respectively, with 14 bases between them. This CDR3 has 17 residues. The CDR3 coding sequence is TGTGCCAGCTCACCTTCATTCCGGGAATCGAACACCGGGGAGCTGTTTTTT. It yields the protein CASSPSFRESNTGELFF.

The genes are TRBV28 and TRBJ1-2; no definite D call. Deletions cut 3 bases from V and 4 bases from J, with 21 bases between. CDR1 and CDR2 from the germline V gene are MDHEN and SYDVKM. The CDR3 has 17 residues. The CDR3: CASSFHDTALTSYGYTF. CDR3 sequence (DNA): TGTGCCAGCAGTTTCCATGACACCGCCCTCACCTCCTATGGCTACACCTTC.

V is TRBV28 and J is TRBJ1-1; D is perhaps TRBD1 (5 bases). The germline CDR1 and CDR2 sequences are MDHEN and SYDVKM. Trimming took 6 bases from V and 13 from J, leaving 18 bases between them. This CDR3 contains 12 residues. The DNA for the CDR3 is TGTGCCAGCAGCTCCGGGAGGGCAAGGGGTTTCTTT. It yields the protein CASSSGRARGFF.

The CDR3 region has the DNA TGTGCCAGCAGCTTAGGTCAAAGTATCGGCGGGGGGGCTTTCTTT. The encoded protein is CASSLGQSIGGGAFF. This chain links TRBV7-8 with TRBJ1-1; the D gene is possibly TRBD1 (5 bases). V dropped 1 base and J dropped 11 bases, with 20 bases sitting between them. CDR3 length: 15 residues. The V gene's germline CDR1 is SGHVS and CDR2 FQNEAQ.

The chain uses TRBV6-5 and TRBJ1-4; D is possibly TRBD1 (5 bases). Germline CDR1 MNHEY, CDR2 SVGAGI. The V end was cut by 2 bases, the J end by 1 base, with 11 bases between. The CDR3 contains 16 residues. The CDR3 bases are TGTGCCAGCAGTTACAGGACAAGAGGAACTAATGAAAAACTGTTTTTT. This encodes CASSYRTRGTNEKLFF.

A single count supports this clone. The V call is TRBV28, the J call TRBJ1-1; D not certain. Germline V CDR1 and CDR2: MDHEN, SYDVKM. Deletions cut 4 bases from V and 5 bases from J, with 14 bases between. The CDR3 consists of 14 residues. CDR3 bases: TGTGCCAGCAGTTCTACTCGGGTGGGAACTGAAGCTTTCTTT. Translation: CASSSTRVGTEAFF.

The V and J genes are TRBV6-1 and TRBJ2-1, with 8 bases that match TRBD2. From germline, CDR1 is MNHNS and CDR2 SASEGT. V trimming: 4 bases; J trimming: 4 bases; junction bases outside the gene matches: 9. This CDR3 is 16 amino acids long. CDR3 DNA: TGTGCCAGCAGTGCTATAGCGGGAACGCTATACAATGAGCAGTTCTTC. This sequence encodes CASSAIAGTLYNEQFF.

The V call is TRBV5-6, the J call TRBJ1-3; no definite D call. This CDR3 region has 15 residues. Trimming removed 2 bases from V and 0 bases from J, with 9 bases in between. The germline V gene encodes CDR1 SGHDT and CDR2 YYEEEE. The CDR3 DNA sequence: TGTGCCAGCAGCTTTGGACCTGTCTCTGGAAACACCATATATTTT. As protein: CASSFGPVSGNTIYF.

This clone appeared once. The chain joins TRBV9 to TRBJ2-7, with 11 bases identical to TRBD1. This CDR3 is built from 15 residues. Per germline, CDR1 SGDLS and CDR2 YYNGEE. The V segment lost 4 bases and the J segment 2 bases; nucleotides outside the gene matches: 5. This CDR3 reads CASSPGQGATYEQYF. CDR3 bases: TGTGCCAGCAGCCCCGGACAGGGGGCTACCTACGAGCAGTACTTC.

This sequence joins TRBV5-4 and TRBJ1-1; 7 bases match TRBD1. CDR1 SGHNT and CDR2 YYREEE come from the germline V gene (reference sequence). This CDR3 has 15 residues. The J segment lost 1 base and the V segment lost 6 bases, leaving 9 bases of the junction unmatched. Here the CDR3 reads CASTRNRGGNTEAFF. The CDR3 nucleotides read TGTGCCAGCACCCGCAACAGGGGCGGGAACACTGAAGCTTTCTTT.

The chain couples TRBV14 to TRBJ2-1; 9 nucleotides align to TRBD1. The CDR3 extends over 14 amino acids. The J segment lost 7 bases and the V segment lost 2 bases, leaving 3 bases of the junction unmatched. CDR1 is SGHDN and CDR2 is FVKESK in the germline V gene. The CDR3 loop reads CASSQKDRGNEQFF. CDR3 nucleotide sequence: TGTGCCAGCAGCCAAAAGGACAGGGGAAATGAGCAGTTCTTC.

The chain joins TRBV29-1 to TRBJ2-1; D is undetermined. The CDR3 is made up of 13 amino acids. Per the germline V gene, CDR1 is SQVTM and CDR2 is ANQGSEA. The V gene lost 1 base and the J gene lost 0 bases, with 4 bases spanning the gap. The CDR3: CSVEGGSYNEQFF. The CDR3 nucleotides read TGCAGCGTTGAAGGGGGCTCCTACAATGAGCAGTTCTTC.